Presented here are 14 T cell receptor beta chains from one specimen sequenced in a study of control samples from healthy donors and cancer patients. Assay used: immunoSEQ multiplex PCR; TCRdb lists only in-frame clones, some missing. The sample has about 110,000 clones, over 75% seen once; the top ten hold 3.7%. Material: PBMCs. Receptors originate from a woman in her sixties with lung cancer.

The rearrangement uses TRBV10-2 and TRBJ2-7; TRBD1 aligns across 9 bases. This CDR3 comprises 14 residues. Looked up from germline, CDR1 is WSHSY and CDR2 is SAAADI. V lost 6 bases and J lost 4; bases outside the gene matches: 7. In DNA, the CDR3 is TGCGCCAGCAGCTGGGACAGGGCAGGGTACGAGCAGTACTTC. Amino acids: CASSWDRAGYEQYF.

Only a few counts were recorded for this clone. The chain recombines TRBV7-6 with TRBJ2-7, with D perhaps given as TRBD1 or TRBD2 (5 bases each). This CDR3 spans 15 amino acids. Trimming shortened V by 0 bases and J by 5 bases, and 14 bases separated the two germline ends. CDR1 is SGHVS, CDR2 FNYEAQ, per germline. The CDR3, as DNA: TGTGCCAGCAGCTTAGCGCCGGGCAGGGAGAACGAGCAGTACTTC. As protein: CASSLAPGRENEQYF.

The chain is built from TRBV19 and TRBJ2-7, with a weak D call TRBD2 (6 bases). V was pared by 7 bases and J by 1 base, with 20 bases between. Per germline, CDR1 LNHDA and CDR2 SQIVND (reference sequence). The CDR3 has 16 residues. The CDR3 loop reads CASTKEGTLGSYEQYF. As DNA, the CDR3 is TGTGCCAGTACCAAGGAGGGCACTCTGGGTTCCTACGAGCAGTACTTC.

This rearrangement joins TRBV19 to TRBJ1-2, with TRBD1 matching over 7 bases. This CDR3 is 13 amino acids long. V trimming: 10 bases; J trimming: 3 bases; junction bases outside the gene matches: 8. Germline assignment: CDR1 LNHDA and CDR2 SQIVND (reference sequence). The DNA of the CDR3 is TGTGCCACCGAGGACAGGTCTTACTATGGCTACACCTTC. Encoded protein: CATEDRSYYGYTF.

This clone was observed a handful of times. CDR3 residues: CASSPTGQGTIYGYTF. The CDR3 coding sequence is TGTGCCAGCAGCCCTACTGGACAGGGAACAATCTATGGCTACACCTTC. The V gene is TRBV5-6, the J gene TRBJ1-2; 8 bases map to TRBD1. V shed 4 bases, J shed 4 bases, and the junction held 12 bases outside the gene matches. Per the germline V gene, CDR1 is SGHDT and CDR2 is YYEEEE. The CDR3 consists of 16 residues.

This chain joins TRBV10-3 and TRBJ1-1, with D possibly matching TRBD1 (6 bases). With 2 bases removed from V and 1 base from J, the gap between germline ends came to 8 bases. Germline values: CDR1 ENHRY, CDR2 SYGVKD. The CDR3 contains 14 residues. The CDR3 sequence is CAISEGGQNTEAFF. The CDR3 nucleotides are TGTGCCATCAGTGAGGGGGGGCAGAACACTGAAGCTTTCTTT.

The genes are TRBV5-4 and TRBJ1-4, with 10 bases matching TRBD1. Unmatched junction bases numbered 8, after V lost 4 bases and J lost 8 bases. Germline lookup yields CDR1 SGHNT and CDR2 YYREEE (reference sequence). The CDR3 spans 15 residues. The chain's CDR3 is CASSLGQGVGEKLFF. In DNA form, the CDR3 reads TGTGCCAGCAGCCTCGGACAGGGGGTGGGGGAAAAACTGTTTTTT.

V and J are TRBV18 and TRBJ2-6; D may be TRBD1 (6 bases). The V and J ends lost 5 bases and 1 base respectively, with 9 bases between them. The CDR3 sequence is 15 residues long. In germline, CDR1 is KGHSH, CDR2 LQKENI. CDR3 region: CASSNQGSGANVLTF. The CDR3 DNA follows: TGTGCCAGCTCAAACCAGGGGTCTGGGGCCAACGTCCTGACTTTC.

The chain employs TRBV7-2 and TRBJ2-1; D gene unclear. Trimming removed 5 bases from V and 4 bases from J, with 12 bases in between. The CDR3 contains 14 residues. From germline, CDR1 is SGHTA and CDR2 FQGNSA. CDR3 sequence: CASSLMARYNEQFF. The CDR3 nucleotides are TGTGCCAGCAGCCTAATGGCTCGGTACAATGAGCAGTTCTTC.

The chain employs TRBV21-1 and TRBJ1-1; TRBD1 reflects the table's D call only, with no check against the DNA. TRBV21-1 is an annotated pseudogene. The CDR3 totals 16 residues. The CDR3 bases are TGTGCCAGCAGCAGTCAGGAGTGGGGCCAAAGCACTGAAGCTTTCTTT. It translates to CASSSQEWGQSTEAFF.

As regards this clone: Other DNA sequences from this sample encode an identical CDR3 as well. The CDR3 coding sequence is TGTGCCAGTAGTATTGGCAATGGCTACACCTTC. Translation: CASSIGNGYTF. The V gene is TRBV19, the J gene TRBJ1-2; D is undetermined. V gave up 3 bases and J gave up 6 bases, with 5 bases separating them. This CDR3 region has 11 residues. Germline CDR1 reads LNHDA; CDR2 reads SQIVND (reference sequence).

The rearrangement uses TRBV28 and TRBJ1-6, with a possible D match to TRBD1 (5 bases). CDR3 length: 15 residues. Germline values: CDR1 MDHEN, CDR2 SYDVKM. Trimming removed 5 bases at V and 4 bases at J, with 12 bases between. CDR3: CASSLSTAYNSPLHF. CDR3 bases: TGTGCCAGCAGTCTATCGACAGCGTATAATTCACCCCTCCACTTT. The complete variable domain, with remaining parts taken from reference TRBV28 and TRBJ1-6, reads DVKVTQSSRYLVKRTGEKVFLECVQDMDHENMFWYRQDPGLGLRLIYFSYDVKMKEKGDIPEGYSVSREKKERFSLILESASTNQTSMYLCASSLSTAYNSPLHFGNGTRLTVT.

This clone was recorded only once. The V call is TRBV10-3, the J call TRBJ1-1, with TRBD1 as a possible D gene (5 bases). Germline V gene sequence: CDR1 ENHRY, CDR2 SYGVKD. Trimming cost V 4 bases and J 1 base, with 13 bases left between them. The CDR3 spans 15 residues. Here the CDR3 DNA reads TGTGCCATCAGTGGGAGGGACGGAGGGAACACTGAAGCTTTCTTT. This gives the protein CAISGRDGGNTEAFF.

This sequence joins TRBV7-2 and TRBJ1-2, with 7 nucleotides matching TRBD1. This CDR3 is built from 15 residues. Germline assignment: CDR1 SGHTA and CDR2 FQGNSA. V shed 5 bases and J 4 bases; nucleotides not matched to a gene: 10. The CDR3 sequence is CASSIALDRVYGYTF. DNA of the CDR3: TGTGCCAGCAGCATTGCCCTAGACAGGGTCTATGGCTACACCTTC.